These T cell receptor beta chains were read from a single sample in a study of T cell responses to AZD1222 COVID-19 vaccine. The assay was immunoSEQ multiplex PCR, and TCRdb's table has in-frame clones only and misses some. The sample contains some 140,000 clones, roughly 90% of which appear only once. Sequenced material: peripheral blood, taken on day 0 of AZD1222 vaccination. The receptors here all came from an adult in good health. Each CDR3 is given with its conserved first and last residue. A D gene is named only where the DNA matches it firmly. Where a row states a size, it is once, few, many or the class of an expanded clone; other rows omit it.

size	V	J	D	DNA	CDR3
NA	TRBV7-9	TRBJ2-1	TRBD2	TGTGCCAGCAGCACACTAGCGGGAGGTACCTATGAGCAGTTCTTC	CASSTLAGGTYEQFF
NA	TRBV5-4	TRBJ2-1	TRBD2	TGTGCCAGCAGCTCGGGACTAGCTTTCTACAATGAGCAGTTCTTC	CASSSGLAFYNEQFF
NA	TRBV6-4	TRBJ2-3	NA	TGTGCCAGCAGTGACTCCATGAACGGGAGAGACACAGATACGCAGTATTTT	CASSDSMNGRDTDTQYF
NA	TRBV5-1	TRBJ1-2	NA	TGCGCCAGCAGCGAGGCCGGGACCCAAGGTGGCTACACCTTC	CASSEAGTQGGYTF
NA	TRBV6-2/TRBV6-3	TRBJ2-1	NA	TGTGCCAGCAGCCCCGGACGAACGGGCTACAATGAGCAGTTCTTC	CASSPGRTGYNEQFF
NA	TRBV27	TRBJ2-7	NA	TGTGCCAGCAGTTTAGGGCAAGCCCACGAGCAGTACTTC	CASSLGQAHEQYF
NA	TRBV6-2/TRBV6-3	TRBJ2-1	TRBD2	TGTGCCAGCAGTTACGTCGGTCTAGCGGGTAACAATGAGCAGTTCTTC	CASSYVGLAGNNEQFF
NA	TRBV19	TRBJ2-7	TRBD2	TGTGCCAGTTCCCGAGCGGGAGGGCCGCGAGGCGAGCAGTACTTC	CASSRAGGPRGEQYF
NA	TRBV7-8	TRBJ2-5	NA	TGTGCCAGCAGCGGAGGGACATTCCAAGAGACCCAGTACTTC	CASSGGTFQETQYF
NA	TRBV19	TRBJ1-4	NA	TGTGCCAGTAGTATTACCCGTGCAACTAATGAAAAACTGTTTTTT	CASSITRATNEKLFF
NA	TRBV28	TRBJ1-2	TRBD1	TGTGCCAGCGGGACCGGGACAGGGGAAGGCGGCTACACCTTC	CASGTGTGEGGYTF
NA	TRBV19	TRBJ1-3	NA	TGTGCCAGTAAGACAGCAACAATCTCTGGAAACACCATATATTTT	CASKTATISGNTIYF
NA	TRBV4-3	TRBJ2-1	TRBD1	TGCGCCAGCAGCCAAGATCGGACAGGGCCTTATCTCTCGGTCAATGAGCAGTTCTTC	CASSQDRTGPYLSVNEQFF
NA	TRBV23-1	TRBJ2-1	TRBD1	TGCGCCAGCGTAAGACTCGGTATTTTGGGACAGAAGTACAATGAGCAGTTCTTC	CASVRLGILGQKYNEQFF
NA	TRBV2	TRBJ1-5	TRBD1	TGTGCCAGCAGTGGGGCGGGACAGGGGCGGCAGCCCCAGCATTTT	CASSGAGQGRQPQHF
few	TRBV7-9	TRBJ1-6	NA	TGTGCCAGTAACACCGGCTCCTATAATTCACCCCTCCACTTT	CASNTGSYNSPLHF
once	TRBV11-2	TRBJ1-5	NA	TGTGCCAGCAGCCCGCTCCAGGGCCGGGATCAGCCCCAGCATTTT	CASSPLQGRDQPQHF
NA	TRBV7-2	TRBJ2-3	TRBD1	TGTGCCAGCAGCTTACGACAGGGGGGAAGGGGGGTCGATACGCAGTATTTT	CASSLRQGGRGVDTQYF
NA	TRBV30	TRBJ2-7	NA	TGTGCCTGGAGTGAACAACCTATCTCCTACGAGCAGTACTTC	CAWSEQPISYEQYF
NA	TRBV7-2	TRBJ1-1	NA	TGTGCCAGCAGCTTAGTTCCAGACGGTCGTAACACTGAAGCTTTCTTT	CASSLVPDGRNTEAFF
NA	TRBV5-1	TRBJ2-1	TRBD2	TGCGCCAGCAGCTCAACCGGGACTAGCGGGAGGAATGAGCAGTTCTTC	CASSSTGTSGRNEQFF
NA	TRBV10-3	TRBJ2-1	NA	TGTGCCATAAGGGCTACTATTCCTGGGGGTGAGCAGTTCTTC	CAIRATIPGGEQFF
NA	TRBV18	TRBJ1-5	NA	TGTGCCAGCTCACCCGGCAATAGCAATCAGCCCCAGCATTTT	CASSPGNSNQPQHF
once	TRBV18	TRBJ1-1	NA	TGTGCCAGCTCACTTCTTACAGGAGAGAACACTGAAGCTTTCTTT	CASSLLTGENTEAFF
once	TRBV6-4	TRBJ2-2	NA	TGTGCCAGCAGGAGTAAACAGGGTTTCACCGGGGAGCTGTTTTTT	CASRSKQGFTGELFF
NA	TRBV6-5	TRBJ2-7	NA	TGTGCCAGCAGCAGGAGGGGGAACTCCTACGAGCAGTACTTC	CASSRRGNSYEQYF
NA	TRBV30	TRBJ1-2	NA	TGTGCCTTGAGCCCTACCCCCAGGAATGGAGGCTACACCTTC	CALSPTPRNGGYTF